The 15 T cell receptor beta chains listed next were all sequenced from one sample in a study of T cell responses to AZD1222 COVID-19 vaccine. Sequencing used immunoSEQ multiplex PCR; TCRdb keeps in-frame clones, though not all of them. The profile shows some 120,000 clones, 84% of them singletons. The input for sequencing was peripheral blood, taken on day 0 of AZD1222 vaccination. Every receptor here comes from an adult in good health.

CDR3 sequence (DNA): TGTGCCTGGTCCTTCGCCACCCTCCATCAGCCCCAGCATTTT. Its translation is CAWSFATLHQPQHF. J is TRBJ1-5 and V is TRBV30; D not certain. There are 14 residues in the CDR3. Germline V lookup: CDR1 GTSNPN, CDR2 SVGIG (reference sequence). V dropped 5 bases and J dropped 5 bases, with 16 bases sitting between them.

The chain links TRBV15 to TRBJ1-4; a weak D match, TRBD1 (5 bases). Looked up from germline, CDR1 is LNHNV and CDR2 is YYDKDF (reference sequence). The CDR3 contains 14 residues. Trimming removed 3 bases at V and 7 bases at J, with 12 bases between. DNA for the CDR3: TGTGCCACCAGCAGGGGACCCGCTGGTGAAAAACTGTTTTTT. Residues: CATSRGPAGEKLFF.

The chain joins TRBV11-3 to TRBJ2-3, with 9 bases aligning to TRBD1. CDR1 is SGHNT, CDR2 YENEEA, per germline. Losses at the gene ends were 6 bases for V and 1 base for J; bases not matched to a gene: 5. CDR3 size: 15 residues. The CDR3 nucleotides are TGTGCCAGCAGTGATAACAGGGGGCGCACAGATACGCAGTATTTT. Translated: CASSDNRGRTDTQYF.

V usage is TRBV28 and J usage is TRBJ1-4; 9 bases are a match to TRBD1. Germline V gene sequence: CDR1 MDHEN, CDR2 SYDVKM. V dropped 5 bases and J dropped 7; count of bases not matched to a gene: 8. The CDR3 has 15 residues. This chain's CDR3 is CASSPGQGVSEKLFF. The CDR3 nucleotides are TGTGCCAGCAGTCCGGGACAGGGTGTTAGTGAAAAACTGTTTTTT.

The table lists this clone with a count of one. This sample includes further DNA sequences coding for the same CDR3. The CDR3 spells CAWSVRSNQPQHF. CDR3 coding DNA: TGTGCCTGGAGCGTCAGGTCTAATCAGCCCCAGCATTTT. The rearrangement links TRBV30 to TRBJ1-5; D gene ambiguous. V gave up 3 bases and J gave up 4 bases, with 10 bases separating them. The CDR3 contains 13 residues. CDR1 and CDR2 from the germline V gene are GTSNPN and SVGIG (reference sequence).

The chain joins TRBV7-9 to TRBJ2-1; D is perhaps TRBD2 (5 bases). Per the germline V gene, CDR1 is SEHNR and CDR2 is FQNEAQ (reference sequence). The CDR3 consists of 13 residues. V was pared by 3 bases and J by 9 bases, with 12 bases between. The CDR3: CASSFMEAGEQFF. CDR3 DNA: TGTGCCAGCAGCTTTATGGAGGCCGGTGAGCAGTTCTTC. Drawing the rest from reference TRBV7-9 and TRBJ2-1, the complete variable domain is DTGVSQNPRHKITKRGQNVTFRCDPISEHNRLYWYRQTLGQGPEFLTYFQNEAQLEKSRLLSDRFSAERPKGSFSTLEIQRTEQGDSAMYLCASSFMEAGEQFFGPGTRLTVL.

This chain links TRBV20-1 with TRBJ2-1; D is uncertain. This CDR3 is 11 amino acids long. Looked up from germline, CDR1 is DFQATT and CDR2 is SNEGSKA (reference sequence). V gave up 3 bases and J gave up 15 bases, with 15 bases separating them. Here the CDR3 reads CSASAHNWRFF. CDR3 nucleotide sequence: TGCAGTGCTAGTGCCCATAACTGGCGGTTCTTC.

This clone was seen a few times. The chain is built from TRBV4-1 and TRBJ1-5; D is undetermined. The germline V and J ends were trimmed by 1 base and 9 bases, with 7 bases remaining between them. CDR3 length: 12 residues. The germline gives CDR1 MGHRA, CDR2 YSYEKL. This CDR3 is CASSQVLGPQHF. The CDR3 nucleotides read TGCGCCAGCAGCCAAGTATTGGGGCCCCAGCATTTT.

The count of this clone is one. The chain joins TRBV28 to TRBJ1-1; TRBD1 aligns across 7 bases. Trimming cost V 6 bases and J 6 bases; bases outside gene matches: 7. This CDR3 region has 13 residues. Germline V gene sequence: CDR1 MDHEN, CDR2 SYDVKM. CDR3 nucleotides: TGTGCCAGCAGCCCCCGAACAGGGGCTGAAGCTTTCTTT. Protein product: CASSPRTGAEAFF.

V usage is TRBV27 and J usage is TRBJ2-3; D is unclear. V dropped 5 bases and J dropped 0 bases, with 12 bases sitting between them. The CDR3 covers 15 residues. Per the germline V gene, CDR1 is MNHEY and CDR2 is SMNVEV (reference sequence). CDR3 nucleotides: TGTGCCAGCAGTCGACGGCCGTCTAGCACAGATACGCAGTATTTT. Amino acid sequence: CASSRRPSSTDTQYF.

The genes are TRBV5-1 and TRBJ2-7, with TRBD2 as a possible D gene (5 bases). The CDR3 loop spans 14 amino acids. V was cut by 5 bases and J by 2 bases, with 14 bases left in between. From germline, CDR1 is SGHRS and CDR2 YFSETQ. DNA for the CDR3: TGCGCCAGCAGTTTTGGGTGGAGGACCTACGAGCAGTACTTC. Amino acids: CASSFGWRTYEQYF. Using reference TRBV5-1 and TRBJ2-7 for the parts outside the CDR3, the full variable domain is KAGVTQTPRYLIKTRGQQVTLSCSPISGHRSVSWYQQTPGQGLQFLFEYFSETQRNKGNFPGRFSGRQFSNSRSEMNVSTLELGDSALYLCASSFGWRTYEQYFGPGTRLTVT.

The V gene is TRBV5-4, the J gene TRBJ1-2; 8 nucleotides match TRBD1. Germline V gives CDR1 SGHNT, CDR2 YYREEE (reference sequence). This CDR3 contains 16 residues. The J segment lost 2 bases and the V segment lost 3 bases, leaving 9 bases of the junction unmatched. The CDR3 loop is CASSWGTGVYNYGYTF. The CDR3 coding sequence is TGTGCCAGCAGCTGGGGGACAGGAGTTTACAACTATGGCTACACCTTC.

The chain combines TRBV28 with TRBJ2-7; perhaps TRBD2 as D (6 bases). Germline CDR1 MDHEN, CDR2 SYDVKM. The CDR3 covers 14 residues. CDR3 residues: CATDGGDNSYEQYF. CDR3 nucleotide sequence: TGTGCTACGGACGGGGGTGACAACTCCTACGAGCAGTACTTC.

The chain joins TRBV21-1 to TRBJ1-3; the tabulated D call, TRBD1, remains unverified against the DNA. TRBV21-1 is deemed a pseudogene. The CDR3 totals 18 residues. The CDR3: CASSSRDNPCLDGNTIYF. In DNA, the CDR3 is TGTGCCAGCAGCAGCCGGGACAACCCTTGCTTGGATGGAAACACCATATATTTT.

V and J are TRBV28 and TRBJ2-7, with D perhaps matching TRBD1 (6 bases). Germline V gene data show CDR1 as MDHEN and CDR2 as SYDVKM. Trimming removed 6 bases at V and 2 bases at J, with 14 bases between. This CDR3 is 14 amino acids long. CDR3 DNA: TGTGCCAGCAGCCTGCAGGGGTTTGCCTACGAGCAGTACTTC. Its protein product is CASSLQGFAYEQYF.